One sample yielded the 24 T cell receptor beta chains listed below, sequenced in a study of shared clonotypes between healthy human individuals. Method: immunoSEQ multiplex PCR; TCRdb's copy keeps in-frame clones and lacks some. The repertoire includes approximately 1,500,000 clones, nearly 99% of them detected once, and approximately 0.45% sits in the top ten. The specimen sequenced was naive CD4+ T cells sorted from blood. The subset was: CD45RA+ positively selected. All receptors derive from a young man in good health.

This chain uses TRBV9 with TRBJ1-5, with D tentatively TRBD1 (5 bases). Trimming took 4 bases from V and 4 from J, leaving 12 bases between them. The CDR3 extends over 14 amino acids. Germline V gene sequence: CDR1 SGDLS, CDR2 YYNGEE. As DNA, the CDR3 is TGTGCCAGCAGCACCGGGGACGGAAATCAGCCCCAGCATTTT. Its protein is CASSTGDGNQPQHF.

The CDR3 DNA is TGTGCCACCAGGGAGAGCGGGAGTGCCCAGAATGAGCAGTTCTTC. The encoded protein is CATRESGSAQNEQFF. The V gene is TRBV15, the J gene TRBJ2-1, with TRBD2 matching 8 bases. Germline-derived CDR1 and CDR2 are LNHNV and YYDKDF (reference sequence). This CDR3 comprises 15 residues. After removal of 6 bases from V and 7 bases from J, the junction contained 11 bases not matched to a gene.

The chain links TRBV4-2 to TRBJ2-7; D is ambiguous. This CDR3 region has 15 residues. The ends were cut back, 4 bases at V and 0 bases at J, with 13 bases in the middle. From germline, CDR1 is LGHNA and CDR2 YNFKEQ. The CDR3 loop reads CASSPRGGPSYEQYF. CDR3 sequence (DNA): TGTGCCAGCAGCCCTCGTGGCGGACCCTCCTACGAGCAGTACTTC.

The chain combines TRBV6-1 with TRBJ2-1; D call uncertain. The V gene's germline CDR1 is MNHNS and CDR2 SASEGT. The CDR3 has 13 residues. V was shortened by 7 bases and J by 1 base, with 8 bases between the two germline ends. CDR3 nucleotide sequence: TGTGCCAGCATCCACGGTTCCTACAATGAGCAGTTCTTC. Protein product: CASIHGSYNEQFF.

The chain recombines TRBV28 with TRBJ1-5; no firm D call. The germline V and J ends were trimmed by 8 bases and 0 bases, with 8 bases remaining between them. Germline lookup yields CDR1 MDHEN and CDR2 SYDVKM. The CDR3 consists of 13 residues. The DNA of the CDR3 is TGTGCCAGCCCCGACGGTAGCAATCAGCCCCAGCATTTT. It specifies CASPDGSNQPQHF.

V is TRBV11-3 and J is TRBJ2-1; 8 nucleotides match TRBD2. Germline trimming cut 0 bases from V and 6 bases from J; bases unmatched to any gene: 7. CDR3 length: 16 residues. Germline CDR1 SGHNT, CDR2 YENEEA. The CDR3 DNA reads TGTGCCAGCAGCTTAGATTCCGGGAGGGCCCTCAATGAGCAGTTCTTC. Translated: CASSLDSGRALNEQFF.

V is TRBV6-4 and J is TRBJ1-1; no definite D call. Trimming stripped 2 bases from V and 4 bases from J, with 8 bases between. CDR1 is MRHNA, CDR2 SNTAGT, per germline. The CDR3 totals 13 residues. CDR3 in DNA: TGTGCCAGCAGTGACCGGTTATTCACTGAAGCTTTCTTT. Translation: CASSDRLFTEAFF.

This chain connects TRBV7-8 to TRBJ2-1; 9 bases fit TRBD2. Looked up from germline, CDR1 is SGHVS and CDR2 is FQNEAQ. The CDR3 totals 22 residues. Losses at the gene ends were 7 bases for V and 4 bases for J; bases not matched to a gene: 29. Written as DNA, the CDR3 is TGTGCCAGCACCAAGACTAGCGGAGTAGGAATACGAGGACGTGGGATGTACAATGAGCAGTTCTTC. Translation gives CASTKTSGVGIRGRGMYNEQFF.

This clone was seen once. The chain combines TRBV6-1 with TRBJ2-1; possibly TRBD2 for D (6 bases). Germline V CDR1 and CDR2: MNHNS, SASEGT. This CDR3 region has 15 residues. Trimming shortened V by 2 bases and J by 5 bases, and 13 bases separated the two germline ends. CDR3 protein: CASSELSGRHNEQFF. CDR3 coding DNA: TGTGCCAGCAGTGAACTCAGCGGGCGACACAATGAGCAGTTCTTC.

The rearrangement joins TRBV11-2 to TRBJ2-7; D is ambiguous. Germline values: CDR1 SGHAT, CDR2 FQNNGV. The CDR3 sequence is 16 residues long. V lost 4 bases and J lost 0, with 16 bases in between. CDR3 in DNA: TGTGCCAGCAGCTCCCTCGTGGCCCTAAACTCCTACGAGCAGTACTTC. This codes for CASSSLVALNSYEQYF.

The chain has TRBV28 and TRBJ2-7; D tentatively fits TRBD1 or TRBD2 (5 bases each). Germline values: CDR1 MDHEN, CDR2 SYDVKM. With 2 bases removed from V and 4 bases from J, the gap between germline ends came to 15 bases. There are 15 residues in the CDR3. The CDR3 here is CASSLAGTTPYEQYF. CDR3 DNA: TGTGCCAGCAGTTTAGCCGGGACGACCCCTTACGAGCAGTACTTC.

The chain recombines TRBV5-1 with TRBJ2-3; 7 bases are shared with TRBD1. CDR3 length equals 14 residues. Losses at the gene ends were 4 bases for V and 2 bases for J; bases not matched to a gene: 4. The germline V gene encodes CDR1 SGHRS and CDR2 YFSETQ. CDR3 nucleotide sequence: TGCGCCAGCAGCGCTGACAGGGTCACAGATACGCAGTATTTT. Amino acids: CASSADRVTDTQYF.

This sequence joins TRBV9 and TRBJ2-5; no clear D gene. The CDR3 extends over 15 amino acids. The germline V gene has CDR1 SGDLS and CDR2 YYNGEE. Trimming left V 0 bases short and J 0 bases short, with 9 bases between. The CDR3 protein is CASSVGGLYQETQYF. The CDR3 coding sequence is TGTGCCAGCAGCGTAGGCGGCCTGTACCAAGAGACCCAGTACTTC.

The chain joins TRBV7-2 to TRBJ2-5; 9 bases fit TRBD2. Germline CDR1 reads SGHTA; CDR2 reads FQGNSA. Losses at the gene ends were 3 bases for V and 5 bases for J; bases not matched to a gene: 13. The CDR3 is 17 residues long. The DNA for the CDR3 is TGTGCCAGCAGCTTTAGGGCGGGAGGGGTAATAGCGGAGACCCAGTACTTC. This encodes CASSFRAGGVIAETQYF.

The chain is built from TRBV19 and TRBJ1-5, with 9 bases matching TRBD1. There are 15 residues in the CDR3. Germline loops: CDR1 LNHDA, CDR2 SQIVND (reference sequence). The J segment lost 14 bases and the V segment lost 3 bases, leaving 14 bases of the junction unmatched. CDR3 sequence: CASSMSRDRAAGEHF. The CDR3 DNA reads TGTGCCAGTAGTATGTCCCGGGACAGGGCAGCTGGGGAGCATTTT.

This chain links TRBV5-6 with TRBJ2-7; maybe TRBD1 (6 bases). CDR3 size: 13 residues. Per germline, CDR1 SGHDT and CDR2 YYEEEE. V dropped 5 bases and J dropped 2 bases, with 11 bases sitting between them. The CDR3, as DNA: TGTGCCAGCAGTTCGGGACATCCCTACGAGCAGTACTTC. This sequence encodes CASSSGHPYEQYF.

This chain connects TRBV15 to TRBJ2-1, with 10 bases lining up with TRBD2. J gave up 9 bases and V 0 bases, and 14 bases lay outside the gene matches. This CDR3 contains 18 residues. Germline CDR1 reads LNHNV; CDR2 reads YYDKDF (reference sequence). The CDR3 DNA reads TGTGCCACCAGCAGAGATCTGCTAGCGGGAGTCGGAACGGGTGAGCAGTTCTTC. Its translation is CATSRDLLAGVGTGEQFF.

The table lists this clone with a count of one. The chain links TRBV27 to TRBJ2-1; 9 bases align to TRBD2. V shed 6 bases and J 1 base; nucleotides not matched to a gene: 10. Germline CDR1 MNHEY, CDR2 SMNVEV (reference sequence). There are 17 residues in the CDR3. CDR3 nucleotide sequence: TGTGCCAGCAGGGGGAAAGTAGCGGGAGAATCCTACAATGAGCAGTTCTTC. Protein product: CASRGKVAGESYNEQFF.

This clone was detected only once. This chain's CDR3 is CASSTGTGTTQYF. DNA for the CDR3: TGTGCCAGCAGCACCGGGACAGGGACTACCCAGTACTTC. The chain uses TRBV5-4 and TRBJ2-5, with TRBD1 matching over 9 bases. The V gene end was trimmed by 4 bases and the J gene end by 8 bases; junction bases not matched to a gene: 6. This CDR3 contains 13 residues. Germline V gives CDR1 SGHNT, CDR2 YYREEE (reference sequence).

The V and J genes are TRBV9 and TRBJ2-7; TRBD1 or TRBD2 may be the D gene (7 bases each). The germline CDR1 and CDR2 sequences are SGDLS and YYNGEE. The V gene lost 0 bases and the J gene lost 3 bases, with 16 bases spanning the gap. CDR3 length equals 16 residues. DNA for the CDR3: TGTGCCAGCAGCGTAGAAGAGACAGGGAGGGACTACGAGCAGTACTTC. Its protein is CASSVEETGRDYEQYF.

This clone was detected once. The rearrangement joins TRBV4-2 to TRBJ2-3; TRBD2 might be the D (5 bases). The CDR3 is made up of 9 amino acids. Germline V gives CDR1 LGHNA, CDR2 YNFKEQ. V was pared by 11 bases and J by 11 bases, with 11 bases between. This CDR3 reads CASPAGQYF. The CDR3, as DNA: TGTGCCTCCCCGGCGGGGCAGTATTTT.

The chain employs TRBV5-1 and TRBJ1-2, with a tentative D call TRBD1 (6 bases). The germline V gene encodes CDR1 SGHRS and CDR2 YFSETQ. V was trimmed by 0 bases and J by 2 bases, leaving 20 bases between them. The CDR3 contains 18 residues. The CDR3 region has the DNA TGCGCCAGCAGCTTGGTTTCAGGGGCTCTTATTCGAAACTATGGCTACACCTTC. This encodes CASSLVSGALIRNYGYTF. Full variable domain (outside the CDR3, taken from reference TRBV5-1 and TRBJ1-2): KAGVTQTPRYLIKTRGQQVTLSCSPISGHRSVSWYQQTPGQGLQFLFEYFSETQRNKGNFPGRFSGRQFSNSRSEMNVSTLELGDSALYLCASSLVSGALIRNYGYTFGSGTRLTVV.

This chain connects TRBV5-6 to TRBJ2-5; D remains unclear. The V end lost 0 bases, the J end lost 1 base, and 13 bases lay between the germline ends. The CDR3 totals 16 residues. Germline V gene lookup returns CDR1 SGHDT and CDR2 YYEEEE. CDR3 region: CASSLEVAVIQETQYF. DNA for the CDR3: TGTGCCAGCAGCTTGGAGGTGGCAGTAATCCAAGAGACCCAGTACTTC.

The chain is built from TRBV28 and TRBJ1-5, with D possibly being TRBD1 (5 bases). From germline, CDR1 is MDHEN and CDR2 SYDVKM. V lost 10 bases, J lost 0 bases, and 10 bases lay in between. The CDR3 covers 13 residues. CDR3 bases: TGTGCCACGGGGGTCGGTAGCAATCAGCCCCAGCATTTT. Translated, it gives CATGVGSNQPQHF.